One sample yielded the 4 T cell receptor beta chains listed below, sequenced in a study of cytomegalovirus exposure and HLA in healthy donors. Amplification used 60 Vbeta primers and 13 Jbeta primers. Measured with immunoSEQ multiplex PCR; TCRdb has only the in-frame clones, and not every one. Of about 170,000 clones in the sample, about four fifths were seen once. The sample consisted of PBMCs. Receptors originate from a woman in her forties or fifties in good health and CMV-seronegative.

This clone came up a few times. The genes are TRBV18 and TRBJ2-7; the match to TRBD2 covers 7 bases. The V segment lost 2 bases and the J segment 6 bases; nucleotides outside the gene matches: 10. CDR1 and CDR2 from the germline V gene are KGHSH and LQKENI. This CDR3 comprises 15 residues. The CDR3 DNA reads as TGTGCCAGCTCACCAGCGGAGACTAGCCGGGGCGAGCAGTACTTC. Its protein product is CASSPAETSRGEQYF.

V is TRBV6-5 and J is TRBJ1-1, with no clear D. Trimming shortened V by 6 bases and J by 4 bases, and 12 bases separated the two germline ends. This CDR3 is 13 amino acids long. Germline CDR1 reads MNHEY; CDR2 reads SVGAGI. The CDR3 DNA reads TGTGCCAGCAGCGAGGACTGGGGCACTGAAGCTTTCTTT. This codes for CASSEDWGTEAFF.

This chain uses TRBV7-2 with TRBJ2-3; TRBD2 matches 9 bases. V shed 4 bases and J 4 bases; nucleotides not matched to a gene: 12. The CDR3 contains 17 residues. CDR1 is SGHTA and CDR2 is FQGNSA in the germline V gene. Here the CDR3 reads CASSSIFLAGRADTQYF. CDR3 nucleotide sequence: TGTGCCAGCAGCTCAATATTCCTAGCGGGACGGGCAGATACGCAGTATTTT. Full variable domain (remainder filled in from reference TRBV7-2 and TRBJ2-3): GAGVSQSPSNKVTEKGKDVELRCDPISGHTALYWYRQSLGQGLEFLIYFQGNSAPDKSGLPSDRFSAERTGGSVSTLTIQRTQQEDSAVYLCASSSIFLAGRADTQYFGPGTRLTVL.

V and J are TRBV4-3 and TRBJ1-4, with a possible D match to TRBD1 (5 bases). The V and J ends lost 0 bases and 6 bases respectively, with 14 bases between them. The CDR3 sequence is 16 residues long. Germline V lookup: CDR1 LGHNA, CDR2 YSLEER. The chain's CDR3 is CASSQEVGAGHEKLFF. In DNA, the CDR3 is TGCGCCAGCAGCCAAGAGGTTGGGGCTGGGCATGAAAAACTGTTTTTT.